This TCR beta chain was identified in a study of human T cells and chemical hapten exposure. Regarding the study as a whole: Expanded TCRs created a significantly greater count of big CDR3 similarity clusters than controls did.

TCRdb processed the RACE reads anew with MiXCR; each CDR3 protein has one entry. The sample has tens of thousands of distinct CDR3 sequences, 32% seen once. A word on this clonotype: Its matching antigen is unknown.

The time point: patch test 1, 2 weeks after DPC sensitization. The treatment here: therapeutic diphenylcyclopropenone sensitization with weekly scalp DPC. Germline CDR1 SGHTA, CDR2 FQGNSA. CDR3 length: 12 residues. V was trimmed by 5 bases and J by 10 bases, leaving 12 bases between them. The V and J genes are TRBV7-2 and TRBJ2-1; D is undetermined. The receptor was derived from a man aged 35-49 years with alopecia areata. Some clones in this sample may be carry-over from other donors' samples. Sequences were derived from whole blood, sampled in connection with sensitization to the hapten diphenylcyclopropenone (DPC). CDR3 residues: CASSLYWTEQFF. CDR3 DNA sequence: TGTGCCAGCAGCCTATATTGGACGGAGCAGTTCTTC.